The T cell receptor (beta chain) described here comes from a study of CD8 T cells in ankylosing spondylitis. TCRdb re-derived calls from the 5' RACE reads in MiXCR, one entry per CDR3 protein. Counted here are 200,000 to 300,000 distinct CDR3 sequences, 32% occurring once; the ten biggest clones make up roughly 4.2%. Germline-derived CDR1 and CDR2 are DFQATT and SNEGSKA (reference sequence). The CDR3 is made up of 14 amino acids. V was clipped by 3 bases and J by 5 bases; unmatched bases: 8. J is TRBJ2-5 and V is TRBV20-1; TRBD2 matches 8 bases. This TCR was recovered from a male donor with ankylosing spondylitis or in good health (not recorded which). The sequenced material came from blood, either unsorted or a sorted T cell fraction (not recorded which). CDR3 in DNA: TGCAGTGCTAGTTCGGGGGGGCAGGATGAGACCCAGTACTTC. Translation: CSASSGGQDETQYF.